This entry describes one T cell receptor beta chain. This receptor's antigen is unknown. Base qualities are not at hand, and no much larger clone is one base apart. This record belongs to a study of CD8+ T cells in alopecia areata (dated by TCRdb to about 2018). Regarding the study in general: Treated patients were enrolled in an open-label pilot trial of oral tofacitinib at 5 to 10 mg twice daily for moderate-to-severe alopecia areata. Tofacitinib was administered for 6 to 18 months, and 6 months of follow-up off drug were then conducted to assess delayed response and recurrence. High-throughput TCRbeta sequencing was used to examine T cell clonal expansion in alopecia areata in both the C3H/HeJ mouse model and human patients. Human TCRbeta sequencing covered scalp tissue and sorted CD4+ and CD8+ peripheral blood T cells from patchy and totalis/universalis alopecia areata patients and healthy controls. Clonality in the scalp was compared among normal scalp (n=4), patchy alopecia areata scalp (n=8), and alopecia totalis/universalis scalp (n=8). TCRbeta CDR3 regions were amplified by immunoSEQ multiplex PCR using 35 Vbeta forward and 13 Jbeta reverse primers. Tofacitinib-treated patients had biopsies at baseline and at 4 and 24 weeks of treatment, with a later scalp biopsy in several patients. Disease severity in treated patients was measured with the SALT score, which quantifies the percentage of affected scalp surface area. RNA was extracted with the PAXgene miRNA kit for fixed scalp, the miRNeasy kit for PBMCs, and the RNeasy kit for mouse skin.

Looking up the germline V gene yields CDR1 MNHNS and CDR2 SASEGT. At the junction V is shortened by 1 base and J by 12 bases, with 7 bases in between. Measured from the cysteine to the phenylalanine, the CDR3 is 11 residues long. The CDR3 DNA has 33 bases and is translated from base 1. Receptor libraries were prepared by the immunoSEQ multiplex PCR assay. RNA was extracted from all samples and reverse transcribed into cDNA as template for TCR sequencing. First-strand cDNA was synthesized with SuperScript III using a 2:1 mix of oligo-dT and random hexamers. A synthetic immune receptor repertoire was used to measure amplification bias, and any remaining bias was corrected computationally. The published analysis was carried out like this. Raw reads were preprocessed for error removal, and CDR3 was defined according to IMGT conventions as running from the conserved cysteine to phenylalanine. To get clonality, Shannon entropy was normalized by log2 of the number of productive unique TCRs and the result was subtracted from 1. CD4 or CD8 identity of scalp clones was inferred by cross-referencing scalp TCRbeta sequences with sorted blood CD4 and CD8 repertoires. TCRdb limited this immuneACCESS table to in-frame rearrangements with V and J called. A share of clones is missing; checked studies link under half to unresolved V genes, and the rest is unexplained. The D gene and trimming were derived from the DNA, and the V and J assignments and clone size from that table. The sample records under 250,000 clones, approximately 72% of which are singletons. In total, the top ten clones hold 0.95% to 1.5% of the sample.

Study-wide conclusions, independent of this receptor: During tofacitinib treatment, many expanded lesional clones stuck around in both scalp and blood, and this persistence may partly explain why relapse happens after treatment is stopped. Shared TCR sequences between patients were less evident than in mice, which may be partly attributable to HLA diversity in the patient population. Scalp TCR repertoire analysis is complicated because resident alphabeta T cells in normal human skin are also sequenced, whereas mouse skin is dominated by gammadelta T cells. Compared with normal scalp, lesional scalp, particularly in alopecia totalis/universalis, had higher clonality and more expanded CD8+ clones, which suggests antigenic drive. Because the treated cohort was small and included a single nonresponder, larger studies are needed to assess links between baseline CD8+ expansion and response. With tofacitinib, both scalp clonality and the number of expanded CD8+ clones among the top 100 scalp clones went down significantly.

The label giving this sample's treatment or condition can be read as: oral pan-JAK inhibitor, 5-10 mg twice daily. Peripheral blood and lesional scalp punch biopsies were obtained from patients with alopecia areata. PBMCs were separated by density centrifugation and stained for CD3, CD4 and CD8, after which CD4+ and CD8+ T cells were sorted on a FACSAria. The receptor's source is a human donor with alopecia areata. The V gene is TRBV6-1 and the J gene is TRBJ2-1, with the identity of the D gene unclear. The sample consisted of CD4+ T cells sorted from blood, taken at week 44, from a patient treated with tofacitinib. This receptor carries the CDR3 CASSEESAQFF. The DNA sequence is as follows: TGTGCCAGCAGTGAAGAGTCGGCGCAGTTCTTC.